This TCR beta chain comes out of a study of T cell responses to AZD1222 COVID-19 vaccine. Clones were sequenced by immunoSEQ multiplex PCR, and TCRdb holds only the in-frame ones, with some missing. The sample holds 60,000 to 90,000 clones, 87% seen once. The CDR3 runs to 14 residues. Germline loops: CDR1 ENHRY, CDR2 SYGVKD. Trimming cost V 3 bases and J 0 bases, with 8 bases left between them. The sample in question was peripheral blood, obtained 28 days after the second AZD1222 dose. The sequence was obtained from an adult who received the AZD1222 COVID-19 vaccine. The chain combines TRBV10-3 with TRBJ1-2; no clear D gene. Here the CDR3 DNA reads TGTGCCATCAGTGAATGGATTACTAACTATGGCTACACCTTC. Protein product: CAISEWITNYGYTF.